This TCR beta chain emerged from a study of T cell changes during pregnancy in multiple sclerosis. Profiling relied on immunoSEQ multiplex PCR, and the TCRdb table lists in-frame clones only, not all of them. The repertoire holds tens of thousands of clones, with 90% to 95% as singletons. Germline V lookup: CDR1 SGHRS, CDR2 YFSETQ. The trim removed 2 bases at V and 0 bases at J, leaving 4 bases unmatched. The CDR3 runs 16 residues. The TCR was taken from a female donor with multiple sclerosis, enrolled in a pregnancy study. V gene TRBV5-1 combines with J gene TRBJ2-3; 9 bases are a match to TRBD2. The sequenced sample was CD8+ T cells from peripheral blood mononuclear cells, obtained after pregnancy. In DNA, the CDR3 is TGCGCCAGCAGCTTACCGACTAGCGGTAGCACAGATACGCAGTATTTT. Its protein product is CASSLPTSGSTDTQYF. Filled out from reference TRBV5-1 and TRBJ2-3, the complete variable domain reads KAGVTQTPRYLIKTRGQQVTLSCSPISGHRSVSWYQQTPGQGLQFLFEYFSETQRNKGNFPGRFSGRQFSNSRSEMNVSTLELGDSALYLCASSLPTSGSTDTQYFGPGTRLTVL.